The 20 T cell receptor beta chains presented below share a single source sample, sequenced in a study of identical twins. TCRdb called the 5' RACE reads again in MiXCR, with one record for every CDR3 protein. Here the sample spans approximately 470,000 distinct CDR3 sequences, more than 13% being singletons. The same data also went into a second study, on yellow fever vaccine responses in identical twins.

Material: CD4+ T cells sorted from blood. These receptors were collected from a young woman in good health.

V and J are TRBV7-9 and TRBJ2-1, with D tentatively TRBD1 or TRBD2 (5 bases each). Trimming cost V 5 bases and J 7 bases, with 15 bases left between them. The CDR3 contains 14 residues. Germline lookup yields CDR1 SEHNR and CDR2 FQNEAQ (reference sequence). The CDR3 DNA follows: TGTGCCAGCAGCCCCCGGCAGGGAGATAATGAGCAGTTCTTC. Its protein is CASSPRQGDNEQFF.

This clonotype was detected many times. The V gene is TRBV14, the J gene TRBJ1-3; no definite D call. V lost 0 bases, J lost 3 bases, and 15 bases lay in between. CDR1 is SGHDN and CDR2 is FVKESK in the germline V gene. The CDR3 sequence is 17 residues long. CDR3 sequence: CASSQEVPFGYGNTIYF. Written as DNA, the CDR3 is TGTGCCAGCAGCCAAGAGGTCCCGTTCGGATATGGAAACACCATATATTTT.

This clonotype occurred a few times. This chain links TRBV12-3 or TRBV12-4 with TRBJ2-7, with a tentative D call TRBD1 (5 bases). There are 14 residues in the CDR3. V lost 3 bases and J lost 3, with 12 bases in between. DNA of the CDR3: TGTGCCAGCAGTTTGTTGGGGCAGTACTACGAGCAGTACTTC. Translated, it gives CASSLLGQYYEQYF.

This clonotype was counted between two and nine times. The chain employs TRBV28 and TRBJ2-7, with D unclear. V lost 7 bases, J lost 3 bases, and 22 bases lay in between. CDR3 length equals 16 residues. Per the germline V gene, CDR1 is MDHEN and CDR2 is SYDVKM. CDR3 amino acids: CASTIWSAGSSYEQYF. The CDR3 DNA is TGTGCCAGCACCATATGGTCGGCCGGGTCCAGCTACGAGCAGTACTTC.

This clonotype was seen a handful of times. The rearrangement uses TRBV12-3 or TRBV12-4 and TRBJ2-7, with D perhaps given as TRBD1 or TRBD2 (6 bases each). V gave up 6 bases and J gave up 5 bases, with 23 bases separating them. The CDR3 loop spans 16 amino acids. CDR3 sequence (DNA): TGTGCCAGCAGCCGAGGAGGGACACCTTATAACGACGAGCAGTACTTC. Residues: CASSRGGTPYNDEQYF.

This clonotype was observed a few times. The V gene is TRBV25-1, the J gene TRBJ2-7; no clear D gene. Between the trimmed V and J ends, which lost 5 bases and 3 bases, there was a span of 17 bases. This CDR3 has 15 amino acids. Per germline, CDR1 MGHDK and CDR2 SYGVNS. CDR3 loop: CASSSSVGQVYEQYF. CDR3 sequence (DNA): TGTGCCAGCAGTTCTAGTGTCGGCCAAGTCTACGAGCAGTACTTC.

This clonotype was observed a few times. J is TRBJ2-5 and V is TRBV20-1; 8 positions match TRBD1. Unmatched junction bases numbered 14, after V lost 6 bases and J lost 5 bases. This CDR3 comprises 15 residues. Germline V gene lookup returns CDR1 DFQATT and CDR2 SNEGSKA (reference sequence). CDR3 region: CSASDFTGDRETQYF. Here the CDR3 DNA reads TGCAGTGCGTCCGATTTCACAGGGGACAGGGAGACCCAGTACTTC.

A few counts support this clonotype. The chain joins TRBV19 to TRBJ2-7; a possible D gene is TRBD1 (6 bases). V was pared by 5 bases and J by 3 bases, with 20 bases between. The CDR3 is made up of 16 amino acids. The germline V gene encodes CDR1 LNHDA and CDR2 SQIVND (reference sequence). DNA for the CDR3: TGTGCCAGTAGTCCAAACAGGGTGGAGGTGGTCTACGAGCAGTACTTC. This encodes CASSPNRVEVVYEQYF.

This clonotype has a handful of counts. The chain has TRBV3-1 and TRBJ2-2; no clear D. V shed 2 bases and J shed 6 bases, with 7 bases lying between them. Germline lookup yields CDR1 LGHDT and CDR2 YNNKEL (reference sequence). This CDR3 is built from 13 residues. The CDR3 DNA reads as TGTGCCAGCAGCCAATCCTCCCCCGGGGAGCTGTTTTTT. It yields the protein CASSQSSPGELFF.

In this sample, this clonotype turned up a few times. The gene calls are TRBV29-1 and TRBJ2-7; perhaps D is TRBD1 or TRBD2 (5 bases each). The CDR3 is 11 residues long. From germline, CDR1 is SQVTM and CDR2 ANQGSEA. V gave up 7 bases and J gave up 6 bases, with 13 bases separating them. The CDR3 sequence is CSGRLRGEQYF. The CDR3 coding sequence is TGCAGCGGCCGTTTGAGGGGCGAGCAGTACTTC.

The table lists this clonotype with many counts. The J gene is TRBJ2-2, the V gene TRBV29-1; maybe TRBD2 (6 bases). V was trimmed by 4 bases and J by 0 bases, leaving 9 bases between them. Looked up from germline, CDR1 is SQVTM and CDR2 is ANQGSEA. CDR3 length: 14 residues. The DNA for the CDR3 is TGCAGCGTTGTTCGGGACTCGAACACCGGGGAGCTGTTTTTT. Translating gives CSVVRDSNTGELFF.

This clonotype has a count of ten or more. CDR3 bases: TGTGCCACCAGGGGGACCCCCACAGATACGCAGTATTTT. This gives the protein CATRGTPTDTQYF. This chain connects TRBV12-3 or TRBV12-4 to TRBJ2-3; 7 nucleotides align to TRBD1. V lost 10 bases and J lost 2; bases outside the gene matches: 6. This CDR3 contains 13 residues.

This clonotype was detected ten times or more. One end of the junction does not line up with germline, which may come from a read error. The chain combines TRBV7-7 with TRBJ2-5, with D perhaps matching TRBD1 or TRBD2 (5 bases each). Germline-derived CDR1 and CDR2 are SSHAT and FNYEAQ (reference sequence). The length of the CDR3 is 15 residues. The CDR3 region is CASSQDVGPGETQYF. As DNA, the CDR3 is TGTGCTAGCAGCCAAGATGTGGGACCAGGGGAGACCCAGTACTTC.

This chain joins TRBV6-1 and TRBJ1-5, with D unclear. CDR1 and CDR2 from the germline V gene are MNHNS and SASEGT. The V end lost 8 bases, the J end lost 0 bases, and 14 bases lay between the germline ends. This CDR3 region has 15 residues. CDR3: CASEILPYSNQPQHF. The CDR3 coding sequence is TGTGCCAGCGAGATTTTGCCTTATAGCAATCAGCCCCAGCATTTT.

This clonotype was counted only a few times. The chain has TRBV27 and TRBJ2-7; the D is unclear. Germline lookup yields CDR1 MNHEY and CDR2 SMNVEV (reference sequence). Between the trimmed V and J ends, which lost 5 bases and 6 bases, there was a span of 8 bases. The CDR3 consists of 11 residues. CDR3 DNA: TGTGCCAGCAGTAACCAATTCGAGCAGTACTTC. This translates into CASSNQFEQYF.

This clonotype was counted between two and nine times. The gene calls are TRBV7-6 and TRBJ2-2; D gene uncertain. CDR3 size: 18 residues. Germline V gives CDR1 SGHVS, CDR2 FNYEAQ. Trimming took off 5 bases at V and 0 bases at J, with 19 bases between the two ends. The CDR3 protein is CASSPQLGLHSNTGELFF. In DNA, the CDR3 is TGTGCCAGCAGCCCTCAACTTGGTCTGCATTCGAACACCGGGGAGCTGTTTTTT.

This clonotype was counted between two and nine times. The rearrangement joins TRBV5-1 to TRBJ2-3; 8 nucleotides agree with TRBD2. V shed 0 bases, J shed 2 bases, and the junction held 11 bases outside the gene matches. Germline CDR1 reads SGHRS; CDR2 reads YFSETQ. The CDR3 covers 18 residues. The CDR3: CASSLGVSGTTSTDTQYF. In DNA, the CDR3 is TGCGCCAGCAGCTTGGGGGTTAGCGGGACAACCTCCACAGATACGCAGTATTTT.

This clonotype was observed many times. V usage is TRBV4-1 and J usage is TRBJ2-2, with D tentatively TRBD2 (6 bases). Per the germline V gene, CDR1 is MGHRA and CDR2 is YSYEKL. The CDR3 has 14 residues. V was cut by 7 bases and J by 2 bases, with 11 bases left in between. CDR3 nucleotide sequence: TGCGCCAGCAAGGGTAGCGGCAACACCGGGGAGCTGTTTTTT. It encodes CASKGSGNTGELFF.

This clonotype occurred a few times. The chain recombines TRBV3-1 with TRBJ2-7; TRBD1 aligns across 8 bases. Germline V CDR1 and CDR2: LGHDT, YNNKEL (reference sequence). The CDR3 has 15 residues. V dropped 5 bases and J dropped 7; count of bases not matched to a gene: 13. CDR3 residues: CASSRTSGQAGEQYF. In DNA form, the CDR3 reads TGTGCCAGCAGCAGAACCTCGGGACAGGCGGGGGAGCAGTACTTC.

This clonotype was counted a few times. The chain joins TRBV29-1 to TRBJ2-7; D remains unclear. From germline, CDR1 is SQVTM and CDR2 ANQGSEA. V was pared by 3 bases and J by 2 bases, with 11 bases between. The CDR3 is made up of 13 amino acids. Here the CDR3 reads CSVDVDPPYEQYF. The DNA for the CDR3 is TGCAGCGTTGACGTGGACCCACCCTACGAGCAGTACTTC.